This TCR beta chain was identified during a study of spatial heterogeneity in lung cancer. V shed 5 bases, J shed 4 bases, and the junction held 8 bases outside the gene matches. The CDR3 extends over 16 amino acids. CDR1 is PRHDT and CDR2 is FYEKMQ in the germline V gene (reference sequence). All TCR cDNA molecules were individually tagged with a unique molecular identifier. TCRdb re-called the 5' RACE reads through MiXCR, storing one row per CDR3 protein. The sample has roughly 60,000 distinct CDR3 sequences, 7.5% to 9% seen once. As for time point: sample taken at primary tumor resection. Without sorting, whole RNA was sequenced from tumor, nontumor lung or frozen PBMC. The donor population consisted of roughly 70 patients with untreated, early-stage non-small cell lung cancer.

The clonotype comes from a female donor with early-stage non-small cell lung cancer. This material consisted of PBMCs, taken at surgery. The chain combines TRBV13 with TRBJ2-6; 7 bases agree with TRBD1. The CDR3 DNA follows: TGTGCCAGCAGCCACCGACAGGGATCAGGGGCCAACGTCCTGACTTTC. Translated, it gives CASSHRQGSGANVLTF. Full variable domain (rest looked up from reference TRBV13 and TRBJ2-6): AAGVIQSPRHLIKEKRETATLKCYPIPRHDTVYWYQQGPGQDPQFLISFYEKMQSDKGSIPDRFSAQQFSDYHSELNMSSLELGDSALYFCASSHRQGSGANVLTFGAGSRLTVL.